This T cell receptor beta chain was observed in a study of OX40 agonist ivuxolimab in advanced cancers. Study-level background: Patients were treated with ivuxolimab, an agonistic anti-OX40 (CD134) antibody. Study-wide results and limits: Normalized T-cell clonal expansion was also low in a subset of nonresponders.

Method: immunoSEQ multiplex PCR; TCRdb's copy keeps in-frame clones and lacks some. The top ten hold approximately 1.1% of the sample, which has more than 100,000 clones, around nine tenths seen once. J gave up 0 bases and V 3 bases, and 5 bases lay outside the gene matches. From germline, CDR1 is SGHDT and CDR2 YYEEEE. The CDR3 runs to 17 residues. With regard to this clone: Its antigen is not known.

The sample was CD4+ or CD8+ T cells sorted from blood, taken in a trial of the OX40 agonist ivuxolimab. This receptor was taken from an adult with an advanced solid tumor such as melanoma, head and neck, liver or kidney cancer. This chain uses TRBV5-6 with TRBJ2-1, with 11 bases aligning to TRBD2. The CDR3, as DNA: TGTGCCAGCAGCTCGGGACTAGCGGTGTTCTCCTACAATGAGCAGTTCTTC. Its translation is CASSSGLAVFSYNEQFF.